This T cell receptor (beta chain) was sequenced for a study of Graves' ophthalmopathy and Graves' hyperthyroidism. Study-wide results and limits: Between ophthalmopathy and stable hyperthyroidism, a 13-signature model drew a separation with 85% to 90% sensitivity and just under 83% specificity. Forecasting of ophthalmopathy progression by the model achieved 60% to 71% sensitivity and 72.22% specificity.

Germline V gene sequence: CDR1 SNHLY, CDR2 FYNNEI. The CDR3 runs 14 residues. After removal of 6 bases from V and 4 bases from J, the junction contained 8 bases not matched to a gene. Amplification from RNA transcripts yielded the TCR beta CDR3 regions. After a first-round RT-PCR with HTBI primers, a second-round multiplex PCR was run. Each CDR3 protein is one row after TCRdb ran MiXCR on the multiplex PCR reads. Seen here are hundreds of thousands of distinct CDR3 sequences, roughly 21% observed once, and the top ten hold around 3%. Ophthalmopathy not arising within 18 months of follow-up defined hyperthyroidism as stable. Among the exclusions were patients with other autoimmune diseases, uncontrolled infections, pregnancy or lactation. This clonotype has at least ten counts. No antigen is known for it.

This chain links TRBV2 with TRBJ1-1; 7 bases fit TRBD1. Sequenced: peripheral blood. The clonotype comes from a woman aged 18-29 years with stable Graves' hyperthyroidism. CDR3 loop: CASRLGTAITEAFF. The DNA of the CDR3 is TGTGCCAGCAGGCTAGGGACAGCCATCACTGAAGCTTTCTTT.